The rows below give T cell receptor beta chains drawn from one sample of a study of T cell responses to AZD1222 COVID-19 vaccine. Produced via immunoSEQ multiplex PCR; TCRdb's table is partial and in-frame only. The sample has about 110,000 clones; about 92% are singletons. Here the sequenced sample was peripheral blood, taken on day 0 of MenACWY control vaccination. The receptors come from an adult in good health. The CDR3 runs from the conserved cysteine through the conserved F or W. D genes are given only for firm matches. Clone size is given for some rows only: seen once, a few or many times, or a class if the clone is expanded.

>NA|TRBJ1-2|TRBV3-1/TRBV3-2|NA
CASSQVGQGAGYTF
TGTGCCAGCAGCCAAGTGGGTCAGGGCGCTGGCTACACCTTC
>NA|TRBJ1-6|TRBV28|NA
CASSTFQGSYNSPLHF
TGTGCCAGCAGCACCTTCCAGGGCTCCTATAATTCACCCCTCCACTTT
>NA|TRBJ1-5|TRBV5-1|NA
CASSLDPGIEQPQHF
TGCGCCAGCAGCTTGGATCCGGGAATAGAACAGCCCCAGCATTTT
>NA|TRBJ2-3|TRBV11-2|TRBD2
CASSRSFWSSGGADTQYF
TGTGCCAGCAGCCGCTCATTTTGGTCTAGCGGGGGGGCAGATACGCAGTATTTT
>NA|TRBJ2-2|TRBV5-1|NA
CASSLVVTGELFF
TGCGCCAGCAGCTTGGTGGTCACCGGGGAGCTGTTTTTT
>NA|TRBJ2-1|TRBV7-8|NA
CASSLYGSYNEQFF
TGTGCCAGCAGCTTATACGGGTCCTACAATGAGCAGTTCTTC
>NA|TRBJ2-7|TRBV2|NA
CASRGEVAKYEQYF
TGTGCCAGCAGGGGGGAGGTGGCCAAATACGAGCAGTACTTC
>NA|TRBJ1-1|TRBV10-3|NA
CAISVRGNTEAFF
TGTGCCATCAGTGTTAGGGGAAACACTGAAGCTTTCTTT
>NA|TRBJ1-6|TRBV19|TRBD1
CASTPTGAGASPLHF
TGTGCCAGTACCCCGACAGGGGCTGGTGCTTCACCCCTCCACTTT
>NA|TRBJ2-2|TRBV6-4|NA
CASSDSPERNTGELFF
TGTGCCAGCAGTGACTCCCCGGAAAGGAACACCGGGGAGCTGTTTTTT
>few|TRBJ2-3|TRBV6-4|TRBD1
CASSVGTGGDDTQYF
TGTGCCAGCAGTGTTGGGACAGGGGGCGATGATACGCAGTATTTT
>NA|TRBJ2-6|TRBV5-1|NA
CASSLKGLGVSSGANVLTF
TGCGCCAGCAGCTTGAAGGGGCTAGGGGTGAGCTCTGGGGCCAACGTCCTGACTTTC
>NA|TRBJ1-5|TRBV4-1|NA
CASSQEEGFRNQPQHF
TGCGCCAGCAGCCAAGAGGAGGGATTCCGCAATCAGCCCCAGCATTTT
>NA|TRBJ2-7|TRBV27|NA
CASRITGAIYEQYF
TGTGCCAGCAGAATAACCGGGGCCATATACGAGCAGTACTTC
>NA|TRBJ2-3|TRBV3-1/TRBV3-2|TRBD2
CASSQTSDPDTQYF
TGTGCCAGCAGCCAAACTAGCGACCCAGATACGCAGTATTTT
>NA|TRBJ1-5|TRBV28|NA
CASSLSDRGNQPQHF
TGTGCCAGCAGTTTAAGTGACCGGGGCAATCAGCCCCAGCATTTT
>NA|TRBJ1-1|TRBV29-1|TRBD1
CSFTGQGNTEAFF
TGCAGCTTTACGGGACAGGGGAACACTGAAGCTTTCTTT
>NA|TRBJ2-5|TRBV19|NA
CASSIMGETQYF
TGTGCCAGTAGTATAATGGGAGAGACCCAGTACTTC
>NA|TRBJ2-3|TRBV4-2|TRBD2
CASSQPSLAGGLSDTQYF
TGTGCCAGCAGCCAGCCCTCCCTAGCGGGGGGCCTCTCGGATACGCAGTATTTT
>NA|TRBJ2-3|TRBV6-5|TRBD2
CASRATSGGANTQYF
TGTGCCAGCAGAGCGACTAGCGGGGGGGCTAATACGCAGTATTTT
>NA|TRBJ1-1|TRBV5-6|NA
CASSLEGYEAFF
TGTGCCAGCAGCTTGGAGGGGTATGAAGCTTTCTTT
>NA|TRBJ1-2|TRBV4-3|NA
CASSQEGARGYTF
TGCGCCAGCAGCCAAGAAGGGGCGCGGGGCTACACCTTC
>NA|TRBJ1-1|TRBV5-1|NA
CASSLTALNTEAFF
TGCGCCAGCAGCTTGACGGCTTTGAACACTGAAGCTTTCTTT
>NA|TRBJ1-2|TRBV3-1/TRBV3-2|NA
CASSRLLYREVGDGYTF
TGTGCCAGCAGCCGGCTACTCTACAGGGAGGTGGGGGATGGCTACACCTTC
>NA|TRBJ1-4|TRBV5-1|NA
CASRPGGSNEKLFF
TGCGCCAGCAGACCGGGGGGATCTAATGAAAAACTGTTTTTT
>NA|TRBJ2-2|TRBV9|NA
CASSVGDWAGELFF
TGTGCCAGCAGCGTAGGGGATTGGGCCGGGGAGCTGTTTTTT
>NA|TRBJ1-6|TRBV27|TRBD1
CASSRPGTGFNSPLHF
TGTGCCAGCAGTCGTCCCGGGACAGGGTTCAATTCACCCCTCCACTTT
>NA|TRBJ1-5|TRBV27|NA
CASSLQENQPQHF
TGTGCCAGCAGTTTACAGGAGAATCAGCCCCAGCATTTT
>NA|TRBJ1-1|TRBV2|TRBD1
CASSPDRTGGPEAFF
TGTGCCAGCAGTCCCGATAGGACAGGGGGCCCTGAAGCTTTCTTT
>NA|TRBJ1-2|TRBV27|NA
CASSSSGAENYGYTF
TGTGCCAGCAGTTCGTCGGGCGCAGAGAACTATGGCTACACCTTC
>NA|TRBJ2-1|TRBV5-1|NA
CASSLGPGDNEQFF
TGCGCCAGCAGCTTGGGTCCAGGGGACAATGAGCAGTTCTTC
>NA|TRBJ2-3|TRBV19|TRBD2
CASSQSGGSTDTQYF
TGTGCCAGTAGTCAAAGCGGGGGGTCCACAGATACGCAGTATTTT
>NA|TRBJ1-2|TRBV12-3/TRBV12-4|TRBD1
CASLQGAVGYTF
TGTGCCAGCCTCCAGGGGGCAGTTGGCTACACCTTC
>NA|TRBJ2-3|TRBV2|TRBD2
CASSSWLAGGTDTQYF
TGTGCCAGCAGTTCCTGGCTAGCGGGCGGCACAGATACGCAGTATTTT
>NA|TRBJ2-1|TRBV4-2|TRBD1
CASSPAGTGASNEQFF
TGTGCCAGCAGCCCCGCCGGGACAGGGGCCTCCAATGAGCAGTTCTTC
>NA|TRBJ1-2|TRBV12-3/TRBV12-4|NA
CASTEGANYGYTF
TGTGCCAGCACAGAGGGGGCTAACTATGGCTACACCTTC
>NA|TRBJ2-3|TRBV11-2|TRBD2
CASSSTPTSGGATDTQYF
TGTGCCAGCAGCTCGACCCCGACTAGCGGGGGAGCTACAGATACGCAGTATTTT
>NA|TRBJ2-7|TRBV12-3/TRBV12-4|NA
CASSFGPSQYF
TGTGCCAGCAGTTTCGGTCCATCGCAGTACTTC
>NA|TRBJ2-3|TRBV10-2|NA
CASSESGRRDTQYF
TGCGCCAGCAGTGAGTCGGGTAGAAGAGATACGCAGTATTTT
>few|TRBJ2-1|TRBV2|TRBD2
CASSEYAGGFYNEQFF
TGTGCCAGCAGTGAATATGCGGGGGGTTTCTACAATGAGCAGTTCTTC
>NA|TRBJ1-2|TRBV6-5|NA
CASSLRGGNYGYTF
TGTGCCAGCAGCCTCAGGGGAGGTAACTATGGCTACACCTTC
>NA|TRBJ2-7|TRBV6-6|NA
CASRVGAYEQYF
TGTGCCAGCAGGGTAGGCGCCTACGAGCAGTACTTC
>NA|TRBJ2-1|TRBV11-3|TRBD2
CASAPRGGTYNEQFF
TGTGCCAGCGCCCCCCGGGGGGGGACGTACAATGAGCAGTTCTTC
>NA|TRBJ2-3|TRBV11-2|TRBD1
CASSLLLTGYTDTQYF
TGTGCCAGCAGCCTCCTCCTGACAGGGTACACAGATACGCAGTATTTT
>NA|TRBJ1-5|TRBV7-9|NA
CASSEFDQPQHF
TGTGCCAGCAGCGAATTTGATCAGCCCCAGCATTTT
>NA|TRBJ2-7|TRBV6-5|NA
CASSKQGYEQYF
TGTGCCAGCAGTAAACAGGGCTACGAGCAGTACTTC
>NA|TRBJ2-3|TRBV5-1|NA
CASSLGATDTQYF
TGCGCCAGCAGCTTGGGGGCCACAGATACGCAGTATTTT